This TCR beta chain is from a study of T-cell memory formation after mild COVID-19. General observations from the study: Memory sampled before infection contained some responding clones, suggesting cross-reactive memory joined. A balance of CD4 and CD8 characterized clones contracting day 15 to 85, whereas later expanders leaned CD4+.

The CDR3 runs to 12 residues. The germline gives CDR1 DFQATT, CDR2 SNEGSKA (reference sequence). Trimming removed 3 bases from V and 5 bases from J; junction bases left unmatched: 3. TCRdb reprocessed the 5' RACE reads with MiXCR, giving one entry per CDR3 protein. The sample has roughly 600,000 distinct CDR3 sequences, 18% seen once. This clonotype turned up a few times. Its antigen is not known. The sequenced material came from PBMCs or a T cell subset sorted from them (not recorded which). This clonotype was sampled from an adult woman who had mild COVID-19 (a few samples of this study predate the infection). Cell type and time point are not known. The chain links TRBV20-1 to TRBJ1-1; 7 bases align to TRBD1. CDR3 sequence reads: CSARTGSTEAFF. The DNA of the CDR3 is TGCAGTGCTAGGACAGGGAGTACTGAAGCTTTCTTT.